This TCR beta chain was captured by sequencing in a study of blood T cell repertoires in COVID-19. Overall study: Sites across the United States, Italy and Spain contributed samples from acute and convalescent COVID-19. The cDNA or gDNA used as material had been derived from T cells, B-cell-depleted T cells, or PBMCs.

Original processing notes: Scientists estimated how many nucleated cells there were by amplifying reference gene primers. This table comes from immunoSEQ multiplex PCR, and its TCRdb copy is limited to in-frame clones, with some not included. That table supplies the V and J calls and clone size; D and trimming were determined from the DNA. The sample holds 200,000 to 250,000 clones; 88% are singletons and the top ten take more than 1.4%. In this sample, this clone turned up once. The germline V gene has CDR1 MNHEY and CDR2 SVGAGI. The CDR3 loop spans 16 amino acids. Trimming removed 3 bases from V and 3 bases from J; junction bases left unmatched: 6.

The receptor was derived from a man aged 18 to 30 with active or convalescent COVID-19. The rearrangement joins TRBV6-5 to TRBJ1-5; TRBD1 matches at 9 bases. What was sequenced was peripheral blood. DNA of the CDR3: TGTGCCAGCAGTTATCGACAGGGGGGCCACAATCAGCCCCAGCATTTT. This sequence encodes CASSYRQGGHNQPQHF.